The rows below give T cell receptor beta chains drawn from one sample of a study of T cell clonotyping in hematopoietic cell transplantation. Produced via immunoSEQ multiplex PCR; TCRdb's table is partial and in-frame only. The sample lists tens of thousands of clones; around 94% were seen once. The specimen was peripheral blood mononuclear cells. Receptors were obtained from a woman between 50 and 59 years old in good health. Some clones in this sample may be carry-over from other donors' samples. Each CDR3 is given with its conserved first and last residue. D genes are given only for firm matches. Rows may omit the clone size; those that give it use once, few, many or a size class.

.	TRBV4-1	TRBJ1-2	.	TGCGCCAGCAGCCAAGGTCCAAAGGACTATGGCTACACCTTC	CASSQGPKDYGYTF
.	TRBV7-2	TRBJ1-1	.	TGTGCCAGCAGCTTAGGGCAGAACACTGAAGCTTTCTTT	CASSLGQNTEAFF
.	TRBV9	TRBJ1-1	TRBD1	TGTGCCAGCAGCGCGACAGGGGGAACTGAAGCTTTCTTT	CASSATGGTEAFF
once	TRBV28	TRBJ1-2	TRBD1	TGTGCCAGCACACAGGGGCGGTATAACTATGGCTACACCTTC	CASTQGRYNYGYTF
.	TRBV7-6	TRBJ2-2	.	TGTGCCAGCAGGTCCAGCAACACCGGGGAGCTGTTTTTT	CASRSSNTGELFF
.	TRBV7-2	TRBJ2-1	.	TGTGCCAGCAGCTTAGGGCCAAACAATGAGCAGTTCTTC	CASSLGPNNEQFF
.	TRBV11-1	TRBJ1-1	.	TGTGCCAGCAGCCCCGACACTGAAGCTTTCTTT	CASSPDTEAFF
.	TRBV30	TRBJ2-3	TRBD2	TGTGCCTGTTTTAGGACTAGCGGATACAGAAATACGCAGTATTTT	CACFRTSGYRNTQYF
.	TRBV29-1	TRBJ2-7	.	TGCAGCGTGGGGGACCTGACCCTCTCCTACGAGCAGTACTTC	CSVGDLTLSYEQYF
.	TRBV7-2	TRBJ2-1	.	TGTGCCAGCAGCTTAGGTGGCCACAGGGTTGAGCAGTTCTTC	CASSLGGHRVEQFF
.	TRBV7-9	TRBJ1-2	.	TGTGCCAGCAGCTTGGAATCTGGGAAATTCGGCTATGGCTACACCTTC	CASSLESGKFGYGYTF
.	TRBV7-8	TRBJ1-2	TRBD1	TGTGCCAGCAGCGCCGGGACAGGTGCATTGGGCTACACCTTC	CASSAGTGALGYTF
.	TRBV4-1	TRBJ2-6	.	TGCGCCAGCAGCGAAGGGACCGGCGACTCTGGGGCCAACGTCCTGACTTTC	CASSEGTGDSGANVLTF
.	TRBV7-2	TRBJ1-5	.	TGTGCCAGCAGAATTAGCGGAGGGGGAGGGCAGCCCCAGCATTTT	CASRISGGGGQPQHF
.	TRBV25-1	TRBJ2-6	.	TGTGCCAGCAGTTCCTCCGCTGGGGCCAACGTCCTGACTTTC	CASSSSAGANVLTF
once	TRBV7-8	TRBJ1-1	TRBD1	TGTGCCAGCAGCCCTAACAGGGGCACTGAAGCTTTCTTT	CASSPNRGTEAFF
.	TRBV5-1	TRBJ1-2	.	TGCGCCAGCAGCCCTGGAGGGACGAACTATGGCTACACCTTC	CASSPGGTNYGYTF
once	TRBV7-2	TRBJ2-4	.	TGTGCCAGCAGCTTCGGAGGGAACAAAAACATTCAGTACTTC	CASSFGGNKNIQYF